This T cell receptor beta chain was obtained from a study of blood T cell repertoires in COVID-19. As for the study in general: From the United States, Italy and Spain came samples of acute and convalescent COVID-19. T cells, B-cell-depleted T cells, or PBMCs supplied cDNA or gDNA.

Germline V lookup: CDR1 KGHSH, CDR2 LQKENI. The V segment lost 3 bases and the J segment 14 bases; nucleotides outside the gene matches: 9. The CDR3 loop spans 13 amino acids. Source study methods: Amplified reference gene primers provided the basis for estimating nucleated cell counts. Profiled with immunoSEQ multiplex PCR; TCRdb holds only in-frame clones, not every one. V and J calls and clone size come straight from that table; D and trimming were deduced from the DNA. The data contain 93,000 or so clones, roughly 89% of them singletons. Source material: peripheral blood. This TCR came from a woman older than 75 in a cohort sampled during active COVID-19. The V and J genes are TRBV18 and TRBJ2-1; 8 bases align to TRBD2. The CDR3 reads CASSPNRGGEEFF. CDR3 coding DNA: TGTGCCAGCTCACCGAATCGGGGGGGGGAAGAGTTCTTC. The full variable domain, rest sourced from reference TRBV18 and TRBJ2-1, is NAGVMQNPRHLVRRRGQEARLRCSPMKGHSHVYWYRQLPEEGLKFMVYLQKENIIDESGMPKERFSAEFPKEGPSILRIQQVVRGDSAAYFCASSPNRGGEEFFGPGTRLTVL.